This TCR beta chain was captured in a study of blood T cell repertoires in COVID-19. In the study overall: COVID-19 samples from acute and convalescent phases originated in the United States, Italy and Spain.

In the authors' methods: By means of reference gene primer amplification, nucleated cell counts were estimated. TCRdb's table, derived via immunoSEQ multiplex PCR, lists solely in-frame clones and lacks some. V and J calls and clone size are those listed in that table; D and trimming were worked out from the DNA. The repertoire holds some 97,000 clones, with 91% as singletons. This TCR came from a man aged 55-75 years with acute or convalescent COVID-19. Sequenced sample: peripheral blood.

The CDR3 nucleotides read TGTGCCAGCAACCGGACAGGGCTCATCACTGAAGCTTTCTTT. It is translated as CASNRTGLITEAFF. The chain recombines TRBV6-6 with TRBJ1-1; 8 positions agree with TRBD1. V dropped 7 bases and J dropped 4; count of bases not matched to a gene: 8. Germline loops: CDR1 MNHNY, CDR2 SVGAGI (reference sequence). This CDR3 region has 14 residues.